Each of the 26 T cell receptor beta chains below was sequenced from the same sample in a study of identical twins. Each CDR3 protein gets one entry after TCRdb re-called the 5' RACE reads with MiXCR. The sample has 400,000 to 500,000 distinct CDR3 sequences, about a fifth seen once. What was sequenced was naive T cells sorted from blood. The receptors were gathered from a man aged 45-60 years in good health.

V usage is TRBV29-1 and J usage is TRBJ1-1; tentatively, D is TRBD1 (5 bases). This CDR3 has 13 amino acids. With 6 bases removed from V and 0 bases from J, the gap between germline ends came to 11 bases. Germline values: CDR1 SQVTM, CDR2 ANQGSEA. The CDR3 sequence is CSVHRGLNTEAFF. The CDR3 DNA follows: TGCAGCGTGCACCGGGGCTTGAACACTGAAGCTTTCTTT.

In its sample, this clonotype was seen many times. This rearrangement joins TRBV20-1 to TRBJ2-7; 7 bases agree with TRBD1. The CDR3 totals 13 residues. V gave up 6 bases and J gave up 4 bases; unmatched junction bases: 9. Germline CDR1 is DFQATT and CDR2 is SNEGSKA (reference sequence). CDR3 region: CSAKPGQKYEQYF. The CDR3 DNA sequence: TGCAGTGCCAAGCCGGGACAGAAATACGAGCAGTACTTC.

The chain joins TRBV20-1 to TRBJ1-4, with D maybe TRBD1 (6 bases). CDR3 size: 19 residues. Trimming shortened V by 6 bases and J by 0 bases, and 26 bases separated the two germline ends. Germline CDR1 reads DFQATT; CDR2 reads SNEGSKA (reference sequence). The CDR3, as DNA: TGCAGTGCCCCGTTGAGGGGGACTTTGGTCGGGTCAACTAATGAAAAACTGTTTTTT. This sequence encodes CSAPLRGTLVGSTNEKLFF.

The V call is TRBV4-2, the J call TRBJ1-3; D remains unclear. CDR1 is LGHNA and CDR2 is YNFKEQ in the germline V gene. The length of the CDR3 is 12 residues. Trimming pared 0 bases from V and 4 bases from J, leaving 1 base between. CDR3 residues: CASSQEGNTIYF. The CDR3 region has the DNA TGTGCCAGCAGCCAAGAAGGAAACACCATATATTTT.

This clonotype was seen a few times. CDR3 DNA: TGTGCCAGCGAACCACCAGGGTACAATGAGCAGTTCTTC. As protein: CASEPPGYNEQFF. The J gene is TRBJ2-1, the V gene TRBV25-1; maybe TRBD1 (5 bases). Between the trimmed V and J ends, which lost 8 bases and 4 bases, there was a span of 12 bases. The germline gives CDR1 MGHDK, CDR2 SYGVNS. The CDR3 runs 13 residues.

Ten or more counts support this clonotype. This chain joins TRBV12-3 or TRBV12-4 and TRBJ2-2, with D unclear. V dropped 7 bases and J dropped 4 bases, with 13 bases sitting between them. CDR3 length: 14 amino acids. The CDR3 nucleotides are TGTGCCAGCAATCCAACGGGTCCCACCGGGGAGCTGTTTTTT. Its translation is CASNPTGPTGELFF.

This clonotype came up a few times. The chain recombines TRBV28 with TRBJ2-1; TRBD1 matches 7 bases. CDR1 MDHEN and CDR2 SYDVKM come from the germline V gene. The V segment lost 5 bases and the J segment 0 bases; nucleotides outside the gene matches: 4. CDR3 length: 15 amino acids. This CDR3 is CASSTGTVSYNEQFF. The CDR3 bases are TGTGCCAGCAGTACCGGGACAGTCTCCTACAATGAGCAGTTCTTC. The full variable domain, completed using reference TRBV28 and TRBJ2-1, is DVKVTQSSRYLVKRTGEKVFLECVQDMDHENMFWYRQDPGLGLRLIYFSYDVKMKEKGDIPEGYSVSREKKERFSLILESASTNQTSMYLCASSTGTVSYNEQFFGPGTRLTVL.

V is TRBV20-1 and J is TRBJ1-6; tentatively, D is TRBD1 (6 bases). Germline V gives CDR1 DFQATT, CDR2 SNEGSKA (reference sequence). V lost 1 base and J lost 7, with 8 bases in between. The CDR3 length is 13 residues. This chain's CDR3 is CSARVQGNSPLHF. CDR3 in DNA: TGCAGTGCTAGAGTACAGGGCAATTCACCCCTCCACTTT.

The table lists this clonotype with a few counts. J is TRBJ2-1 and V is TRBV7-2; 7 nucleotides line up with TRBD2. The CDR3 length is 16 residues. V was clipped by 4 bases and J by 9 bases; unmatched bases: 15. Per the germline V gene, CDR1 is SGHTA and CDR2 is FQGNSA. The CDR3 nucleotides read TGTGCCAGCAGCTCCCGGACTAGGGCCCTTATGGGTGAGCAGTTCTTC. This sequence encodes CASSSRTRALMGEQFF.

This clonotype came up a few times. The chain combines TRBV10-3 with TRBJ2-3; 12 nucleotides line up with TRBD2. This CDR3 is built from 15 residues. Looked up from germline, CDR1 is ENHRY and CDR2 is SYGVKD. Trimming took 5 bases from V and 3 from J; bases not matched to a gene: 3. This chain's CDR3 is CAISRLAGGTDTQYF. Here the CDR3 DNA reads TGTGCCATCAGTCGGCTAGCGGGAGGGACAGATACGCAGTATTTT.

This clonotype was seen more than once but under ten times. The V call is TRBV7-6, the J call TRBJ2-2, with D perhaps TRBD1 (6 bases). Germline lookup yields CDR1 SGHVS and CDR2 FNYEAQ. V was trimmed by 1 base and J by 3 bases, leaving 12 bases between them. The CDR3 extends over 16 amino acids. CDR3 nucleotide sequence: TGTGCCAGCAGCTTAGAGGGGGTAGCGTACACCGGGGAGCTGTTTTTT. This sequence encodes CASSLEGVAYTGELFF.

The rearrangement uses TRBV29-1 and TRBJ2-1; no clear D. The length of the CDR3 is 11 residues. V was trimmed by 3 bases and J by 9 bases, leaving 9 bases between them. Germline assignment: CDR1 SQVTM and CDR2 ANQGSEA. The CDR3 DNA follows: TGCAGCGTTGACCTGACGGTTGAGCAGTTCTTC. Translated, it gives CSVDLTVEQFF.

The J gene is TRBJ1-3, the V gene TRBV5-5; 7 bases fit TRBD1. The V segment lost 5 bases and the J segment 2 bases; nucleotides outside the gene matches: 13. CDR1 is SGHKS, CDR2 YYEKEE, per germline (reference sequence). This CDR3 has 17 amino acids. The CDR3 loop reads CASREGQAYYPGNTIYF. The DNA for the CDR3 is TGTGCCAGCAGGGAAGGACAGGCCTATTATCCTGGAAACACCATATATTTT.

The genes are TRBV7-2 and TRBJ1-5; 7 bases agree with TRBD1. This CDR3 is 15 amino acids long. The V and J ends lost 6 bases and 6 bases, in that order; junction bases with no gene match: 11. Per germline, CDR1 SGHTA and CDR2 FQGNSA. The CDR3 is CASSSGGTVVQPQHF. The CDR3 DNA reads TGTGCCAGCAGTTCGGGGGGGACAGTTGTTCAGCCCCAGCATTTT. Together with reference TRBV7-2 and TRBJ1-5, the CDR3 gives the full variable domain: GAGVSQSPSNKVTEKGKDVELRCDPISGHTALYWYRQSLGQGLEFLIYFQGNSAPDKSGLPSDRFSAERTGGSVSTLTIQRTQQEDSAVYLCASSSGGTVVQPQHFGDGTRLSIL.

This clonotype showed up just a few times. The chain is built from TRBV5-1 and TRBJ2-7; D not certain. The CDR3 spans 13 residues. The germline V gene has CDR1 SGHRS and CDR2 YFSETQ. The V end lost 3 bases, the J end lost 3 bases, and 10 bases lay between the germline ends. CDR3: CASSSSLGYEQYF. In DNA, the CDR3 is TGCGCCAGCAGCTCGAGTCTCGGCTACGAGCAGTACTTC.

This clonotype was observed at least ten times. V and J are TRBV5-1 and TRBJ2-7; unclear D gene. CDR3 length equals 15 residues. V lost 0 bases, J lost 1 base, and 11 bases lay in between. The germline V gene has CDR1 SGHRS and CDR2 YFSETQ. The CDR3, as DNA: TGCGCCAGCAGCTTGGCCTATGGGATATCCTACGAGCAGTACTTC. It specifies CASSLAYGISYEQYF.

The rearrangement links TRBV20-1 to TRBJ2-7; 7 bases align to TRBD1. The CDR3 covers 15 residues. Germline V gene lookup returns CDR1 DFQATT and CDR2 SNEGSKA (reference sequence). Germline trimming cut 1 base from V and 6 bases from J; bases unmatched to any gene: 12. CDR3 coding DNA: TGCAGTGCTAGAGTAAAGAAGGGGGCGCGACTCGAGCAGTACTTC. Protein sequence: CSARVKKGARLEQYF.

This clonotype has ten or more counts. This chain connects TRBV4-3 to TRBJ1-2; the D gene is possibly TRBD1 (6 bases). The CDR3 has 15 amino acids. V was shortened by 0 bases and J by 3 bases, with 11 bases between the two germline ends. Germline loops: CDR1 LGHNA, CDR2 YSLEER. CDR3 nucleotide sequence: TGCGCCAGCAGCCAAGATAATCGGGGGCACTATGGCTACACCTTC. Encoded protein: CASSQDNRGHYGYTF.

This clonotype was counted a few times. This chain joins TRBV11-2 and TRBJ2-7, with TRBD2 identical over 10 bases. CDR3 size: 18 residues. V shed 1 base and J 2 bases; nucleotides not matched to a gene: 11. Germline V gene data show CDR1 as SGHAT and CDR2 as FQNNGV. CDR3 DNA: TGTGCCAGCAGCTTAGGGGGACCAGCTAGCGGGGGCGCCTACGAGCAGTACTTC. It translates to CASSLGGPASGGAYEQYF.

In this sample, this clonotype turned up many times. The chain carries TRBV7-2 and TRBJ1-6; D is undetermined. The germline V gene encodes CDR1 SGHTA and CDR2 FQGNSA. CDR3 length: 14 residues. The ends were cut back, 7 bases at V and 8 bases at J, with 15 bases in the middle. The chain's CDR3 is CASTPGWSDSPLHF. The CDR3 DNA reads TGTGCCAGCACCCCCGGCTGGAGTGATTCACCCCTCCACTTT.

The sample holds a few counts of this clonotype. CDR3 nucleotides: TGTGCCAGCAGCTTAGATGTTAACCTCCTCCGGGACAAAGCCTACGAGCAGTACTTC. Amino acids: CASSLDVNLLRDKAYEQYF. This chain joins TRBV7-8 and TRBJ2-7, with D perhaps matching TRBD1 (6 bases). The CDR3 runs 19 residues. Germline V CDR1 and CDR2: SGHVS, FQNEAQ. V lost 1 base, J lost 2 bases, and 24 bases lay in between. Full variable domain (missing parts from reference TRBV7-8 and TRBJ2-7): GAGVSQSPRYKVAKRGQDVALRCDPISGHVSLFWYQQALGQGPEFLTYFQNEAQLDKSGLPSDRFFAERPEGSVSTLKIQRTQQEDSAVYLCASSLDVNLLRDKAYEQYFGPGTRLTVT.

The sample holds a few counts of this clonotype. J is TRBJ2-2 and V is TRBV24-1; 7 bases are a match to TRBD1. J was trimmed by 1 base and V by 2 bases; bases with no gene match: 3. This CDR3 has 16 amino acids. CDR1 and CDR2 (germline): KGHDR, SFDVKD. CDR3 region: CATSDSWTGNTGELFF. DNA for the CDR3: TGTGCCACCAGTGATTCATGGACAGGGAACACCGGGGAGCTGTTTTTT.

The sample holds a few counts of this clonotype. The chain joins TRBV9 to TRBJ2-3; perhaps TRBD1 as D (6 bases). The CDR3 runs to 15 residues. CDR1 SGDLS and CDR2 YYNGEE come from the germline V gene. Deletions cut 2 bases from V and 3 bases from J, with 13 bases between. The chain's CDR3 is CASSVTGPRTDTQYF. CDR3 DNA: TGTGCCAGCAGCGTGACAGGTCCGAGGACAGATACGCAGTATTTT.

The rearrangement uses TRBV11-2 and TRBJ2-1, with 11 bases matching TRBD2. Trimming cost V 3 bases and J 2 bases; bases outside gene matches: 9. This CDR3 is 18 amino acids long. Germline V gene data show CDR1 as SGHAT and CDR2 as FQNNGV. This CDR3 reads CASSFLAGGHATYNEQFF. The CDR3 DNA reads TGTGCCAGCAGCTTCCTAGCGGGAGGCCATGCCACCTACAATGAGCAGTTCTTC.

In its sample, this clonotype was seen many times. CDR3 DNA sequence: TGTGCCAGCAGCGCCGGGACAGGGTTCTACGAGCAGTACTTC. It translates to CASSAGTGFYEQYF. The chain carries TRBV9 and TRBJ2-7, with 9 bases that match TRBD1. Trimming at V came to 3 bases and at J to 3 bases, leaving 4 bases not matched to a gene. This CDR3 has 14 amino acids. The germline gives CDR1 SGDLS, CDR2 YYNGEE.

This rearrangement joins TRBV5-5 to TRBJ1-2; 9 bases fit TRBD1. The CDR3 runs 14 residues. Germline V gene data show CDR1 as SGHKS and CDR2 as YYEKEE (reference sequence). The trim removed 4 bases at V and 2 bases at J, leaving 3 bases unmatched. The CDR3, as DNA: TGTGCCAGCAGCCACGGGACAGGGAACTATGGCTACACCTTC. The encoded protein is CASSHGTGNYGYTF.